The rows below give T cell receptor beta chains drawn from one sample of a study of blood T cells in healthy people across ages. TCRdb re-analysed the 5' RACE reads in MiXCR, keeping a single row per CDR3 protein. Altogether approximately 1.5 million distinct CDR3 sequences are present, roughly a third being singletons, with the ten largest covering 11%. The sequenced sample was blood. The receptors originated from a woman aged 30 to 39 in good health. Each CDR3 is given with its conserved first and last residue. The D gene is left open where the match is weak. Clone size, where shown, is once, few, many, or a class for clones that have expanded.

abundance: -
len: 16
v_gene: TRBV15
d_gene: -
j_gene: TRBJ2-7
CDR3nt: TGTGCCACCAGCATTTCAACCGGGACACCCTCCTACGAGCAGTACTTC
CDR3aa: CATSISTGTPSYEQYF

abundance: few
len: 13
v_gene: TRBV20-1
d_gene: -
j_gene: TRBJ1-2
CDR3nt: TGCAGTGCTAAGGCAGGGGTGAGCTATGGCTACACCTTC
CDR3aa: CSAKAGVSYGYTF

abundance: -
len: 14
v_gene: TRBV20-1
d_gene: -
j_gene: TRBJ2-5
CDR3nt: TGCAGTGCTACAACCGGGGCCGCCAAAGAGACCCAGTACTTC
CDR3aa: CSATTGAAKETQYF

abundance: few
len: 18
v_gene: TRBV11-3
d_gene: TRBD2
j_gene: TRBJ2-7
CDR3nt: TGTGCCAGCAGCCATCCACCGGGACTAGCGGACACTTCCTACGAGCAGTACTTC
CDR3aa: CASSHPPGLADTSYEQYF

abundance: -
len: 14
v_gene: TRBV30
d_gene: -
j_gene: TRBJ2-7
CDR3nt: TGTGCCTGGAGGGAAGGCGGCACCGCCTACGAGCAGTACTTC
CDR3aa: CAWREGGTAYEQYF

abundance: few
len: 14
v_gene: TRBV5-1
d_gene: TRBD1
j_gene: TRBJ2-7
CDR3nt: TGCGCCAGCACCTGGACAGGAGACTCCTACGAGCAGTACTTC
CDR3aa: CASTWTGDSYEQYF

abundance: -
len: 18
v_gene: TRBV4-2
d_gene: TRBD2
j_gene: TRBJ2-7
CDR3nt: TGTGCCAGCAGCCAAGAAAGGATTGGACTAGCGGGGGTGTACGAGCAGTACTTC
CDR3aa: CASSQERIGLAGVYEQYF

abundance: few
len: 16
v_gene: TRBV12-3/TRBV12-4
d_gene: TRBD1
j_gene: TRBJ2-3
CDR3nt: TGTGCCAGCAGCTCAGGGACAGGGGGCTACACAGATACGCAGTATTTT
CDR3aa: CASSSGTGGYTDTQYF

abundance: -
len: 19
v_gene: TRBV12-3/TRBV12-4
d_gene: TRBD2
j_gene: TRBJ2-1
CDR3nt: TGTGCCAGCACCGGAAGACTGACGGGGGGACTAAAGTTCTACAATGAGCAGTTCTTC
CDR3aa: CASTGRLTGGLKFYNEQFF

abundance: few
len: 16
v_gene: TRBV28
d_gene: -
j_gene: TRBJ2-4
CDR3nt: TGTGCCAGCAGTTTATGGAATCAACTAGCCAAAAACATTCAGTACTTC
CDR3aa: CASSLWNQLAKNIQYF

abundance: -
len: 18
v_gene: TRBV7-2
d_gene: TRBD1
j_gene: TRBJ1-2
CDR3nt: TGTGCCAGCAGCACAGATCCCTCGACAAGGGGGCGTTATTATGGCTACACCTTC
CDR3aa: CASSTDPSTRGRYYGYTF

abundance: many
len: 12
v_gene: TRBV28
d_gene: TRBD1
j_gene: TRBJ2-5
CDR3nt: TGTGCCAGCAGCCGCACAGGGGTTGAGCAGTACTTC
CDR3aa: CASSRTGVEQYF

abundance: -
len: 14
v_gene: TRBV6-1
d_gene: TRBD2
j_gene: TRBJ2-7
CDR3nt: TGTGCCAGCCTCCCAGCGGGGACTCCCTACGAGCAGTACTTC
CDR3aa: CASLPAGTPYEQYF

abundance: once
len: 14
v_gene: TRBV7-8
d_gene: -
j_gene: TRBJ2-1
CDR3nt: TGTGCCAGCAGCCCCGGGGTCGCGGAGGATGAGCAGTTCTTC
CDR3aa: CASSPGVAEDEQFF

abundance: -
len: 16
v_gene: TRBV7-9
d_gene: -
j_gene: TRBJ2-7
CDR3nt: TGTGCCAGCAGCATCGGGACTCTAAAGAGCTCCTACGAGCAGTACTTC
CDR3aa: CASSIGTLKSSYEQYF

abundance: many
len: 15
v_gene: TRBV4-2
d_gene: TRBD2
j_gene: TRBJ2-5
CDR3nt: TGTGCCAGCAGCCAAGCGTCCCTAGCGGGAGAGACCCAGTACTTC
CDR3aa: CASSQASLAGETQYF

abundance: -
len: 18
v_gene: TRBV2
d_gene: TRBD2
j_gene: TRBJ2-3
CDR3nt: TGTGCCAGCAGTGGAGGTTCGGAACTAGCGGGAGTGACAGATACGCAGTATTTT
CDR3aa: CASSGGSELAGVTDTQYF

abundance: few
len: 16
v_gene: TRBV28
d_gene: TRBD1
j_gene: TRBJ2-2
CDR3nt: TGTGCCAGCAGGCGGACAGGGGGCCGGAGCACCGGGGAGCTGTTTTTT
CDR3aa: CASRRTGGRSTGELFF

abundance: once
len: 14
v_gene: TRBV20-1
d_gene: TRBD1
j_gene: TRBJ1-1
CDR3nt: TGCAGTGCTGGGGGGGACAGGGGGAGCGCTGAAGCTTTCTTT
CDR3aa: CSAGGDRGSAEAFF

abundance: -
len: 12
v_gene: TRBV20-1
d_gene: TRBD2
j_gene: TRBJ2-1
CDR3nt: TGCAGTGCTAGGGCTAGCGGGGGGGGACAGTTCTTC
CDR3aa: CSARASGGGQFF

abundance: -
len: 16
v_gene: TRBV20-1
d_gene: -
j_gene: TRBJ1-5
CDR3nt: TGCAGTGCGAGAGACCGGGACAATTATAGCAATCAGCCCCAGCATTTT
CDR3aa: CSARDRDNYSNQPQHF

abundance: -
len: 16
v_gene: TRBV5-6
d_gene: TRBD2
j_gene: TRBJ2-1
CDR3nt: TGTGCCAGTACCCTGCGGGGTACTAGCGGGAGAAATGAGCAGTTCTTC
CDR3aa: CASTLRGTSGRNEQFF

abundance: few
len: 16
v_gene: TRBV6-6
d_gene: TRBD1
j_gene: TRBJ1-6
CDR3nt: TGTGCCAGCAGTTACTCCCAGGGGGAAGGTAATTCACCCCTCCACTTT
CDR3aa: CASSYSQGEGNSPLHF

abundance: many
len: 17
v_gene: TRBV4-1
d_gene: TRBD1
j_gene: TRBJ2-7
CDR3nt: TGCGCCAGCAGCCAAGCCCCCCCGGGACAGCTCTCCTACGAGCAGTACTTC
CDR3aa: CASSQAPPGQLSYEQYF

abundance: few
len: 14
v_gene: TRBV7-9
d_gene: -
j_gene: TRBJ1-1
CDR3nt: TGTGCCAGCAGCTTAGCCGGGGGGGTGGATGAAGCTTTCTTT
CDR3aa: CASSLAGGVDEAFF

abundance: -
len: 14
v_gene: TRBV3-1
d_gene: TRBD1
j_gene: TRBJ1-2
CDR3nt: TGTGCCAGCAGCCAGGGACAGGGTCGCTATGGCTACACCTTC
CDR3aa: CASSQGQGRYGYTF

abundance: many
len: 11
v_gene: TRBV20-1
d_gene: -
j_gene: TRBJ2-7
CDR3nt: TGCAGTGCTAGAGCCCCACACGAGCAGTACTTC
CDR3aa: CSARAPHEQYF

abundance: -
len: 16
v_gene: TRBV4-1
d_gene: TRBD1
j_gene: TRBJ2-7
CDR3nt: TGCGCCAGCAGCCATGTTGACAGGGGGCTACTGGGCGAGCAGTACTTC
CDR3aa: CASSHVDRGLLGEQYF

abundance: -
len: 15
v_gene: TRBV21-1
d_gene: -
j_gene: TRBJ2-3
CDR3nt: TGTGCCAGTCTTACTAGCGGAGAATGCACAGATACGCAGTATTTT
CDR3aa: CASLTSGECTDTQYF

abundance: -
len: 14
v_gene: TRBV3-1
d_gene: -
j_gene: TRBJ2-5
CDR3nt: TGTGCCAGCAGCCAGGGGGGGCGCAGGGAGACCCAGTACTTC
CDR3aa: CASSQGGRRETQYF

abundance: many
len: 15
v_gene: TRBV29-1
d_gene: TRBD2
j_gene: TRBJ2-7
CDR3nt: TGCAGCGTTGATGCTAGCGGGAGGGGTAGGAACGAGCAGTACTTC
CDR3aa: CSVDASGRGRNEQYF

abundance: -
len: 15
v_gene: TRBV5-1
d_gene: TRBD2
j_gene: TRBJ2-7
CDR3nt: TGCGCCAGCAGCACGGGACTAGCGGCCTACTACGAGCAGTACTTC
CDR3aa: CASSTGLAAYYEQYF

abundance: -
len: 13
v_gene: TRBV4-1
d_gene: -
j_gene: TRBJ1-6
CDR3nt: TGCGCCAGCAGCCAAGTTGGAGGATCACCCCTCCACTTT
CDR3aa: CASSQVGGSPLHF

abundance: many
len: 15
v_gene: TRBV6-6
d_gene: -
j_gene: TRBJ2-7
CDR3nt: TGTGCCAGCAGTTACTCAAGGGACTCTTCCTACGAGCAGTACTTC
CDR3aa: CASSYSRDSSYEQYF

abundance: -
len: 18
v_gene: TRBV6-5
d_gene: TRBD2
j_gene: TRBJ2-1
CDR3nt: TGTGCCAGCAGTTACTCGCGGTCCCCTAGCGGGAGGAAGGATGAGCAGTTCTTC
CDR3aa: CASSYSRSPSGRKDEQFF

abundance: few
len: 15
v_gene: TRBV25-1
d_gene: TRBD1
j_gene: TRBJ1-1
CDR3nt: TGTGCCAGCAGTGAATACGAGGGGGCAGGCACTGAAGCTTTCTTT
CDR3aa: CASSEYEGAGTEAFF

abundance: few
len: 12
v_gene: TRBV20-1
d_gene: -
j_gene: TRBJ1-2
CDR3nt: TGCAGTGCTGGCGCCCTTATCGACGGCTACACCTTC
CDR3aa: CSAGALIDGYTF

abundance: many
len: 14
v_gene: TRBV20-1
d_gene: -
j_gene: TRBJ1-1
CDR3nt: TGCAGTGCTAGAGATCATTCTTCGGGCACTGAAGCTTTCTTT
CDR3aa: CSARDHSSGTEAFF

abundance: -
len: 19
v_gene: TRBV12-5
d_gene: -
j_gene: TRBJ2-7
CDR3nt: TGTGCTAGTGGTTTGGTACTTATGAGAGGGATAGGGTCTTACTACGAGCAGTACTTC
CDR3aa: CASGLVLMRGIGSYYEQYF

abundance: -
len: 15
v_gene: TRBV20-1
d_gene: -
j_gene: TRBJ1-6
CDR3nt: TGCAGTGCCCGACCCGGGGCAGGAGTTAATTCACCCCTCCACTTT
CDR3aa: CSARPGAGVNSPLHF

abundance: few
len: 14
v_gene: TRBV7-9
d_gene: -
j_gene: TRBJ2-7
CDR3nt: TGTGCCAGCAGCTTAGAGAGGGGGACCTACGAGCAGTACTTC
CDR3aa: CASSLERGTYEQYF